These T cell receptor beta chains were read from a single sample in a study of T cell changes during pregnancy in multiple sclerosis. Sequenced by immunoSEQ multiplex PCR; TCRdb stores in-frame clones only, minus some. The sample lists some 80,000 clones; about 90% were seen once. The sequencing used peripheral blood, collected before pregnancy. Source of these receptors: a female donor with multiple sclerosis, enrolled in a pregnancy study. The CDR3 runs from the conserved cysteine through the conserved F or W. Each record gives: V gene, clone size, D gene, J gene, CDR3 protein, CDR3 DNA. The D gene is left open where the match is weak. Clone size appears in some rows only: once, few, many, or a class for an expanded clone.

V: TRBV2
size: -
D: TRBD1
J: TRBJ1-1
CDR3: CAGRTGDSTEAFF
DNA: TGTGCCGGAAGGACAGGGGATTCGACTGAAGCTTTCTTT

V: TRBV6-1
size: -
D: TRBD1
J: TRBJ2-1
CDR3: CASSAGNRGPGNEQFF
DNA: TGTGCCAGCAGTGCTGGAAACAGGGGGCCAGGGAATGAGCAGTTCTTC

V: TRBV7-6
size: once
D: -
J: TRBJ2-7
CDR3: CASSSRRGKTYEQYF
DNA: TGTGCCAGCAGCTCACGCAGGGGTAAGACTTACGAGCAGTACTTC

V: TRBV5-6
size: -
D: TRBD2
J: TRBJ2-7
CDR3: CASSSLAGGRKEQYF
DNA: TGTGCCAGCAGCTCGTTAGCGGGAGGCCGTAAAGAGCAGTACTTC

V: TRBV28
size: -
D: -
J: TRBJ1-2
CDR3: CASNPWAGLTTNYGYTF
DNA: TGTGCCAGCAACCCCTGGGCAGGGTTAACCACCAACTATGGCTACACCTTC

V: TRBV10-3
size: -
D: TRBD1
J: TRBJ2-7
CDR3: CAISTGGALYEQYF
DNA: TGTGCCATCAGCACAGGGGGCGCGCTCTACGAGCAGTACTTC

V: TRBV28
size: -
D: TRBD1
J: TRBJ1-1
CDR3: CASSLGAGQGGAFF
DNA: TGTGCCAGCAGTTTAGGAGCGGGACAGGGGGGAGCTTTCTTT

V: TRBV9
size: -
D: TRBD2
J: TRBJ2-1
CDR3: CASSVATGVGGLAGAGVYNEQFF
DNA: TGTGCCAGCAGCGTAGCTACAGGGGTTGGGGGACTAGCGGGAGCAGGGGTTTACAATGAGCAGTTCTTC

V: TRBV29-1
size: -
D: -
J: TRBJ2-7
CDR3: CSVGRERGRGYEQYF
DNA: TGCAGCGTTGGTAGGGAAAGAGGGCGAGGGTACGAGCAGTACTTC

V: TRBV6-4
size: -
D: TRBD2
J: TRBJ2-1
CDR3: CASSDSAGTNNEQFF
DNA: TGTGCCAGCAGTGACTCAGCGGGAACTAACAATGAGCAGTTCTTC

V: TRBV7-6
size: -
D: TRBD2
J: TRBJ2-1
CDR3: CASAAGGGDEQFF
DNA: TGTGCCAGTGCAGCGGGAGGGGGAGATGAGCAGTTCTTC

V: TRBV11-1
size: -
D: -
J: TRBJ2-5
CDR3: CASSLPYGVETQYF
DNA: TGTGCCAGCAGCTTACCTTACGGGGTTGAGACCCAGTACTTC

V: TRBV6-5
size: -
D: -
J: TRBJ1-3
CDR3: CATLQGSSGNTIYF
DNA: TGTGCCACCCTACAGGGAAGCTCTGGAAACACCATATATTTT

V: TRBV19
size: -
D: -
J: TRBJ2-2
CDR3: CASSQVASNTGELFF
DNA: TGTGCCAGTAGCCAGGTTGCGTCGAACACCGGGGAGCTGTTTTTT

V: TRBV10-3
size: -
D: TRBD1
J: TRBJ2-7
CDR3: CAIAPGQTSYEQYF
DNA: TGTGCCATTGCTCCGGGACAGACGTCCTACGAGCAGTACTTC

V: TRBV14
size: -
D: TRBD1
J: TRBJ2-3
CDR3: CASSSGQSTDTQYF
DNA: TGTGCCAGCAGCTCGGGACAGAGCACAGATACGCAGTATTTT

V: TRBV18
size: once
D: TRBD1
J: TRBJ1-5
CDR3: CASSPEGQSSNQPQHF
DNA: TGTGCCAGCTCACCAGAGGGACAGTCGAGCAATCAGCCCCAGCATTTT

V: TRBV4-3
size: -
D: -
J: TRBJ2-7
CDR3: CASSQGASYEQYF
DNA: TGCGCCAGCAGCCAAGGAGCATCCTACGAGCAGTACTTC

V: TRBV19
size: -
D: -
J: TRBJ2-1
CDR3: CASSIGAVSTPSFF
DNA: TGTGCCAGTAGTATTGGGGCCGTAAGCACCCCTTCCTTCTTC

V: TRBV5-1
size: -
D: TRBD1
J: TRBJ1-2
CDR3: CASSLEGTGGGYTF
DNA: TGCGCCAGCAGCTTGGAGGGGACAGGCGGTGGCTACACCTTC

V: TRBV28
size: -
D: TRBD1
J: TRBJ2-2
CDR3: CASRDRVAGELFF
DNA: TGTGCCAGCAGGGACAGGGTAGCCGGGGAGCTGTTTTTT

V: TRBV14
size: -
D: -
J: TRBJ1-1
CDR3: CASSQDRWGGWDTEAFF
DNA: TGTGCCAGCAGCCAAGATAGGTGGGGGGGCTGGGACACTGAAGCTTTCTTT

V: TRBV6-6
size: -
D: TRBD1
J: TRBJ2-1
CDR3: CASRNPRTGPGNEQFF
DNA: TGTGCCAGCAGAAACCCCAGGACAGGGCCGGGCAATGAGCAGTTCTTC

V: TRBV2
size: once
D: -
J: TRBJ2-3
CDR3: CASREGGASTDTQYF
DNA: TGTGCCAGCAGGGAGGGCGGGGCTAGCACAGATACGCAGTATTTT

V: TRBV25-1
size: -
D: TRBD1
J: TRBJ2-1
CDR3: CASSDSPPSPGGNEQFF
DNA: TGTGCCAGCAGTGATAGCCCTCCCTCGCCAGGGGGCAATGAGCAGTTCTTC

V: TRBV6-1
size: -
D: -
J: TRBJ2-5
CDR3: CASSHTSLRETQYF
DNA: TGTGCCAGCAGTCACACTAGTTTGCGAGAGACCCAGTACTTC

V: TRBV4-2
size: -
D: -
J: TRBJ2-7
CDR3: CASSQDSDSGYEQYF
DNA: TGTGCCAGCAGCCAAGATTCGGATAGCGGTTACGAGCAGTACTTC

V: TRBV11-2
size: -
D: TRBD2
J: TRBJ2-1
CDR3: CASSFTSGTAFF
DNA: TGTGCCAGCAGCTTTACTAGCGGGACTGCGTTCTTC

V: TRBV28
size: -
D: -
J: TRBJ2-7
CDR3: CASSPLLVYEQYF
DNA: TGTGCCAGCAGTCCCCTCCTTGTTTACGAGCAGTACTTC

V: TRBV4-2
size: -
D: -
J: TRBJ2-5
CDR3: CASSKDYTAQETQYF
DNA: TGTGCCAGCAGCAAAGATTATACAGCCCAAGAGACCCAGTACTTC

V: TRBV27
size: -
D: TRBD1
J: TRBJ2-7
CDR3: CASSLTHRGSSYEQYF
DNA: TGTGCCAGCAGTTTAACCCACAGGGGGAGCTCCTACGAGCAGTACTTC

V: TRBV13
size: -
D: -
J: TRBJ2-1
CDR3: CASSIAYNEQFF
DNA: TGTGCCAGCAGCATAGCGTACAATGAGCAGTTCTTC

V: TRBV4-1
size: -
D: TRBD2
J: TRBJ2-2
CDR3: CASSRRLAGGSGELFF
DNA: TGCGCCAGCAGCCGACGACTAGCGGGAGGGTCCGGGGAGCTGTTTTTT

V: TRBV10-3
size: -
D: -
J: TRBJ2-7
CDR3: CAISESTRGNEQYF
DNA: TGTGCCATCAGTGAGTCGACTCGAGGGAACGAGCAGTACTTC

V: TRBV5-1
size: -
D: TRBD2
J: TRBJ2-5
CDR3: CASSLDLAGAYPPTRETQYF
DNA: TGCGCCAGCAGCTTGGACCTAGCGGGAGCTTACCCTCCCACCAGGGAGACCCAGTACTTC